This T cell receptor beta chain comes out of a study of radiation and T cells in renal cell carcinoma. The assay was immunoSEQ multiplex PCR, and TCRdb's table has in-frame clones only and misses some. The repertoire holds 95,000 to 150,000 clones, with around 85% as singletons. The CDR3 is 18 residues long. CDR1 and CDR2 (germline): LNHDA, SQIVND (reference sequence). V lost 5 bases and J 1 base, leaving 24 bases between the germline ends. Time point denoted: blood 2 weeks post-SBRT. Regarding treatment: 15 Gy SBRT to primary tumor, nephrectomy 4 weeks later. The sequence derives from a man between 50 and 59 years old with renal cell carcinoma. The gene calls are TRBV19 and TRBJ2-7; D might be TRBD1 or TRBD2, each matching 5 bases. The input for sequencing was blood, taken from a patient whose treatment included radiotherapy and nephrectomy. In nucleotides, the CDR3 is TGTGCCAGTAGTCCCAACAGGCCCGGGAACATAAAATCCTACGAGCAGTACTTC. This gives the protein CASSPNRPGNIKSYEQYF. The full variable domain, its missing parts supplied by reference TRBV19 and TRBJ2-7, is DGGITQSPKYLFRKEGQNVTLSCEQNLNHDAMYWYRQDPGQGLRLIYYSQIVNDFQKGDIAEGYSVSREKKESFPLTVTSAQKNPTAFYLCASSPNRPGNIKSYEQYFGPGTRLTVT.